These T cell receptor beta chains were read from a single sample in a study of T-cell memory formation after mild COVID-19. MiXCR, applied by TCRdb to the 5' RACE reads, yields one record per CDR3 protein. The sample shows about 470,000 distinct CDR3 sequences, roughly 18% of them seen only once. Sequencing was done on a sample of PBMCs or a T cell subset sorted from them (not recorded which). Every receptor here comes from an adult woman who had mild COVID-19 (a few samples of this study predate the infection). Cell type and time point are not known. The conserved cysteine and the conserved F or W are not part of the CDR3 here. The order of the fields is V gene, clone size, CDR3 protein. Size tells how often a clone was seen (once, few, many) or the class of an expanded clone, and some rows leave it out.

v_call: TRBV24-1; clone_size: few; cdr3_aa: ATSDPSGAGGGQF
v_call: TRBV21-1; clone_size: -; cdr3_aa: ASSTRTVTQY
v_call: TRBV5-1; clone_size: -; cdr3_aa: ASSLQRLAGEAGELF
v_call: TRBV5-1; clone_size: many; cdr3_aa: ASSPGQGPYNEQF
v_call: TRBV5-1; clone_size: -; cdr3_aa: ASSFEGTGNTIY
v_call: TRBV9; clone_size: -; cdr3_aa: ASRGLGGANVLT
v_call: TRBV4-2; clone_size: few; cdr3_aa: ASSQRQGSAF
v_call: TRBV11-1; clone_size: few; cdr3_aa: ASRPGRLTPYNEQF
v_call: TRBV12-3/TRBV12-4; clone_size: -; cdr3_aa: ASSLSPGQGDGYT
v_call: TRBV11-2; clone_size: -; cdr3_aa: ASTDPAYGYT
v_call: TRBV7-8; clone_size: -; cdr3_aa: ASSSGEAGTHNQPQH
v_call: TRBV14; clone_size: -; cdr3_aa: ASSQVDRVLYGYT
v_call: TRBV12-3/TRBV12-4; clone_size: -; cdr3_aa: ATYLGRDYNEQF
v_call: TRBV2; clone_size: once; cdr3_aa: ASRPFTEAF
v_call: TRBV7-3; clone_size: few; cdr3_aa: ASSFESGDYNEQF
v_call: TRBV30; clone_size: -; cdr3_aa: AWSIRVRETQY
v_call: TRBV6-6; clone_size: -; cdr3_aa: ASSDPRTDYNEQF
v_call: TRBV10-3; clone_size: -; cdr3_aa: AIQEPGLRGYT
v_call: TRBV29-1; clone_size: -; cdr3_aa: STRQEGEQY
v_call: TRBV15; clone_size: few; cdr3_aa: ATSSGQGPTNEKLF
v_call: TRBV6-2/TRBV6-3; clone_size: few; cdr3_aa: ASSRRALAGGQDEQF
v_call: TRBV9; clone_size: -; cdr3_aa: ASSVGPGLDTQY
v_call: TRBV24-1; clone_size: few; cdr3_aa: ATSSWDSYEQY
v_call: TRBV9; clone_size: -; cdr3_aa: ASSVASGTETQY
v_call: TRBV18; clone_size: few; cdr3_aa: ASSPDRISPLH
v_call: TRBV30; clone_size: -; cdr3_aa: AWKTGNKDGYT
v_call: TRBV7-9; clone_size: -; cdr3_aa: ASSLALGQGSQPQH
v_call: TRBV29-1; clone_size: -; cdr3_aa: SVPTRTSAEQF
v_call: TRBV30; clone_size: -; cdr3_aa: AWSVGLAGGRSYNEQF
v_call: TRBV18; clone_size: -; cdr3_aa: ASSPGAMNQPQH
v_call: TRBV4-1; clone_size: few; cdr3_aa: ASSLTWTVGEQY
v_call: TRBV7-8; clone_size: -; cdr3_aa: ASGIGGNQPQH
v_call: TRBV11-3; clone_size: few; cdr3_aa: ASSLDSFGPSSGNTIY
v_call: TRBV7-9; clone_size: few; cdr3_aa: ASSLGTVNQAF
v_call: TRBV7-9; clone_size: -; cdr3_aa: ASSVQGAIDSPLH
v_call: TRBV4-1; clone_size: -; cdr3_aa: ASSQAPATGLDAF
v_call: TRBV7-9; clone_size: -; cdr3_aa: ASSPERPKNIQY
v_call: TRBV6-1; clone_size: few; cdr3_aa: ASTVRMNTEAF
v_call: TRBV11-1; clone_size: -; cdr3_aa: ASSLDSPGQPQH